This T cell receptor beta chain was identified during a study of T cell responses to AZD1222 COVID-19 vaccine. Study-level results: The study found vaccine-associated CD4 TCRs spanning spike, dominant at 160-218 and 743-854. Clonal diversity was possibly underestimated, and white British individuals and females predominated among donors. Baseline serostatus was positive in only a handful of AZD1222 recipients. Among spike-specific TCRs, nearly half reportedly target unmutated variant regions.

The CDR3 spans 14 residues. CDR1 SNHLY and CDR2 FYNNEI come from the germline V gene. V was cut by 3 bases and J by 2 bases, with 10 bases left in between. A note on this clone: As yet, its antigen is unknown.

Libraries were prepared by immunoSEQ multiplex PCR; TCRdb keeps only in-frame clonotypes and omits some of them. Of approximately 170,000 clones in the sample, 87% are singletons; the top ten hold roughly 1.1%. The origin of this receptor is an adult who received the AZD1222 COVID-19 vaccine. The chain couples TRBV2 to TRBJ2-5; tentative D call: TRBD1 (5 bases). The source was peripheral blood, collected 28 days after the second AZD1222 dose. The DNA for the CDR3 is TGTGCCAGCAGTGATGAGTCAGGGCAAGAGACCCAGTACTTC. It translates to CASSDESGQETQYF.